Detailed here is one T cell receptor beta chain. Its cognate antigen has yet to be identified. Per-nucleotide qualities are absent, and no much larger clonotype sits a single base away. CDR1 and CDR2 (KGHDR, SFDVKD) derive from the germline V gene. V has 3 bases trimmed and J has 7 bases trimmed; junction bases matching no gene number 9. From cysteine to phenylalanine, the CDR3 is 16 amino acids long. Only the CDR3 region is kept as DNA, spanning 48 bases read in frame from base 1. The immunoSEQ Assay, a bias-controlled multiplex PCR, was used to amplify TCRbeta CDR3 regions from genomic DNA. Per the original workflow: The number of nucleated cells in each sample was estimated by amplification of reference gene primers within the assay. To quantify the absolute abundance of each unique TCRbeta CDR3 rearrangement, sequence reads were collapsed and filtered. For each sample, productive Simpson clonality was calculated as the square root of Simpson's diversity index across productive rearrangements. TCRdb obtained this table from immuneACCESS and retained in-frame rearrangements with V and J assigned. These tables miss some clones; where compared with another copy, unresolved V genes account for less than half of the shortfall, and the remainder is unexplained. V, J and clone size are those of that table, while D and trimming were read from the DNA. Here the sample has about 160,000 clones; over 80% occur a single time. Around 8.4% of the sample belongs to the ten largest clones.

Each collaborating institution followed its own protocols to collect whole blood in K2EDTA tubes. For TCRbeta analysis, collaborators shipped samples as frozen whole blood, isolated PBMCs, or DNA extracted from either of those sample types. These data belong to a study of blood T cell repertoires in COVID-19 (dated by TCRdb to 2020 to 2022). Describing the broader study: The collaborator samples originated in the United States, Italy and Spain and spanned the acute and convalescent phases of COVID-19. The samples were drawn from two sources: the first 160 participants of the ongoing ImmuneRACE study, and 1,000 to 1,500 subjects contributed by 6 global collaborators. Where available, HLA class I and class II types were taken from metadata supplied by the sample provider and were not determined by assay-based typing. The repertoires were released in a freely available public database intended as a resource for research on the immune response to SARS-CoV-2. The prospective study material was composed of cDNA or gDNA derived from T cells, B-cell-depleted T cells, or PBMCs. Subjects who had been exposed to COVID-19, were actively infected with it, or had recovered from it provided the deeply sampled blood TCRbeta repertoires that made up the dataset. The sample metadata nearly always contained a de-identified subject ID, COVID-19 status, age in years and sex.

Study-wide findings and limitations: The amount of clinical and demographic metadata varied by source and participant and was provided uncurated.

The sample taken for sequencing was peripheral blood. The rearrangement combines TRBV24-1 with TRBJ2-1; TRBD1 agrees with 9 junctional bases. The receptor's source is a woman at least 80 years old with active or convalescent COVID-19. The CDR3 protein is CATSDPETGGRNEQFF. The base sequence is TGTGCCACCAGTGATCCCGAGACAGGGGGTCGGAATGAGCAGTTCTTC.